This T cell receptor (beta chain) was sequenced during a study of T cells in Graves' hyperthyroidism and ophthalmopathy. The sample holds a few counts of this clonotype. V was cut by 0 bases and J by 0 bases, with 16 bases left in between. CDR3 size: 18 residues. Germline values: CDR1 SGHTS, CDR2 YDEGEE. Using RNA transcripts as the source, TCR beta CDR3 regions were amplified. The HTBI set primed first-round TCR CDR3 RT-PCR. TCRdb redid the calling of the multiplex PCR reads with MiXCR, one entry per CDR3 protein. The table has about 720,000 distinct CDR3 sequences, 16% seen once. This chain uses TRBV5-8 with TRBJ1-5; D is uncertain. Sequencing used blood. The sequence was obtained from a man younger than 35 with Graves' hyperthyroidism. Here the CDR3 DNA reads TGTGCCAGCAGCTTGGGACCGACGCTGTCATATAGCAATCAGCCCCAGCATTTT. Amino acids: CASSLGPTLSYSNQPQHF.